The entry below describes one TCR beta chain. It has no known antigen specificity. No much larger clone is present one base from it, and per-base qualities are unavailable. The donors were healthy, HIV-negative adults with no recently reported acute infections or vaccinations. Every donor was a Caucasian adult residing in Nashville, Tennessee, USA. For unsorted samples, 96 million or so PBMCs were counted, and genomic DNA was extracted using the QIAamp DNA Blood Mini kit. Blood was obtained by leukapheresis, after which PBMCs were separated by Ficoll-Histopaque density gradient centrifugation and cryopreserved in liquid nitrogen vapor phase. These data belong to a study of shared clonotypes between healthy human individuals (dated by TCRdb to about 2020). Study-level background: Three men and a couple of women, aged 18 to 49 years, made up the cohort. Blood TCR repertoires of roughly five healthy adults were deeply sequenced to estimate repertoire size and the extent of clonotype sharing between individuals. Libraries were prepared and TCR repertoires were sequenced by different laboratories using diverse techniques, in order to increase sequencing depth and limit assay-specific biases. Between about 0.85 and 9.5 billion PBMCs per donor were obtained by leukapheresis. Overall study results and their limits: Based on pairwise subsampling, the degree of clonotype sharing among donors was expected to be affected by sequencing depth. The small number of donors limited the genetic and exposure-history diversity represented. Only blood was sampled, and tissue TCR repertoires likely differ from those in blood.

Using the deep immunoSEQ assay, TCR CDR3 regions were amplified from genomic DNA by multiplex PCR. For each cell subset, the extracted genomic DNA was distributed evenly across all wells of several immunoSEQ 96-well plates, and each plate served as one replicate. For unsorted PBMC, approximately 290 ng genomic DNA, equal to 25,000 to 35,000 T cell genomes, was loaded into each replicate PCR. Ten immunoSEQ deep assay plates were used to sequence unsorted PBMC genomic DNA. The purified libraries were quantified using a Qubit 3.0 fluorometer, sized with a Bioanalyzer 2100, and then quantified again using the KAPA Library Quantification kit. Every immunoSEQ 96-well plate was sequenced on a dedicated single-read 150-cycle Illumina NextSeq 550 flow cell. In the paper's pipeline: Because the immunoSEQ output included only junctional sequences and no quality scores, the filtering could not be the same as the filtering used for full-length reads. Sequences were annotated with PyIR, a Python wrapper for IgBLAST v1.9, and V/J genes and CDR3 were assigned using IMGT germline references. Reads with weak V/J assignments (E-value above 1e-6), missing CDR3, stop codons, out-of-frame junctions, or ambiguous translated residues were removed. A V3J clonotype was defined by an identical inferred V gene, J gene, and CDR3 amino acid sequence. Percentage overlap between repertoires was computed as shared unique clonotypes divided by the size of the smaller repertoire. RTK rarefaction, the Chao1 estimator, and Recon v2.1 estimates of unobserved clonotypes were used to assess repertoire richness. TCRdb obtained this table from immuneACCESS and retained in-frame rearrangements with V and J assigned. These tables miss some clones; where compared with another copy, unresolved V genes account for less than half of the shortfall, and the remainder is unexplained. Clonal size and the V and J genes are those of that table, whereas D and trimming came from the DNA. The sample records about 490,000 clones, roughly 85% of which are singletons. 10% to 15% of the sample rests with the top ten.

From the germline V gene (reference sequence), CDR1 is MNHEY and CDR2 is SMNVEV. Here V drops 2 bases and J drops 2 bases, and the junction holds 6 bases not matched to any gene. There are 15 amino acids in the CDR3, from cysteine to phenylalanine inclusive. Kept here is only the CDR3 DNA, which spans 45 bases and is read in frame from base 1. Sequences were obtained from PBMCs. This clonotype was obtained from a woman in her forties in good health. Some clones in this sample may be carry-over from other donors' samples. This chain joins TRBV27 to TRBJ2-7; 7 bases in between match TRBD2. DNA sequence: TGTGCCAGCAGTTTAAGGCGGGGGTGGACCTACGAGCAGTACTTC. It specifies CASSLRRGWTYEQYF.